This T cell receptor beta chain was captured by sequencing in a study of blood T cell repertoires in COVID-19. Across the whole study: The origin of the acute and convalescent COVID-19 samples was the United States, Italy and Spain. The analysed material was cDNA or gDNA that came from T cells, B-cell-depleted T cells, or PBMCs.

In the source study's methods: The assay estimated nucleated cells by amplifying reference gene primers. TCRdb's copy holds only in-frame clones and misses some; the assay was immunoSEQ multiplex PCR. V and J calls plus clone size are reproduced from that table; the DNA served to infer D and trimming. Of about 220,000 clones detected, 82% appear once; the ten largest clones hold around 3.5%. J lost 3 bases, V lost 3 bases, and 1 base had no gene match. Germline V gene sequence: CDR1 SGHVS, CDR2 FNYEAQ. The CDR3 is 13 amino acids. The gene calls are TRBV7-6 and TRBJ2-7; the match to TRBD1 covers 8 bases. The material sequenced was peripheral blood. The receptor comes from a woman of 80 years or more with acute or convalescent COVID-19. The CDR3 reads CASSFTGGYEQYF. The CDR3 DNA reads TGTGCCAGCAGCTTCACAGGGGGCTACGAGCAGTACTTC.